These T cell receptor beta chains were read from a single sample in a study of shared T cell receptors in the human thymus. Clones were read by immunoSEQ multiplex PCR, and TCRdb kept only the in-frame ones, dropping some. Among roughly 660,000 clones, around nine tenths were seen once, and the ten largest hold approximately 0.01%. This same sample was also part of a study on human thymus T cells.

Sequenced sample: thymocytes. The receptors come from a boy less than two years old with a congenital heart defect. The conserved cysteine and the conserved F or W are not part of the CDR3 here. The size entry is marked missing in some rows and otherwise reads once, few, many or a size class.

V gene	clone size	J gene	CDR3 protein
TRBV5-4	.	TRBJ1-2	ASSLGGRDRANYGYT
TRBV9	.	TRBJ1-4	ASSARTGVGEKLF
TRBV4-1	.	TRBJ2-5	ASSQEAWPRETQY
TRBV5-4	.	TRBJ1-2	ASSSRTASGYGYT
TRBV28	.	TRBJ2-7	ASSLPKGGLAGPNPREQY
TRBV30	.	TRBJ2-7	AWSVLAGGQHYEQY
TRBV28	once	TRBJ2-1	ASSERLARSSYNEQF
TRBV7-9	.	TRBJ2-7	ASSLEQDSYEQY
TRBV5-4	.	TRBJ1-3	ASSLGGRTTGNTIY
TRBV6-6	.	TRBJ2-7	ASSYPTGGGYEQY
TRBV20-1	few	TRBJ1-5	SAGGDQPQH
TRBV5-8	.	TRBJ1-2	ASIPGQGSLFYGYT
TRBV2	.	TRBJ2-4	ASSTRTGKFDIQY
TRBV27	.	TRBJ1-2	ASHSRGSYGYT
TRBV6-1	.	TRBJ1-2	ASSEKPGRGYGYT
TRBV6-5	.	TRBJ2-7	ASSYSEREGVYEQY
TRBV19	.	TRBJ2-3	ASSLRTSGSPSTDTQY
TRBV6-5	.	TRBJ2-7	ASSTRLAAPYEQY
TRBV5-4	.	TRBJ2-5	ASSLRSGQETQY
TRBV5-1	.	TRBJ1-1	ASSLDSFRGRSNTEAF
TRBV5-6	.	TRBJ2-7	ASSRRSGGVYEQY
TRBV4-3	.	TRBJ2-2	ASSQDRLAGGRNTGELF
TRBV14	.	TRBJ2-5	ASSLGWDRQETQY
TRBV4-1	.	TRBJ1-3	ASSPPAPEDGNTIY
TRBV6-6	.	TRBJ2-7	ASSTGTGVREQY
TRBV6-4	.	TRBJ2-7	ASSPGLAGLDEQY
TRBV6-5	few	TRBJ2-1	ASSSRTGRYNEQF
TRBV28	once	TRBJ2-7	ASSSPGGRGTSVNEQY
TRBV19	.	TRBJ2-1	ASSPVGGPPRGINNEQF
TRBV4-3	.	TRBJ2-5	ASSQSVGEQETQY
TRBV7-9	.	TRBJ2-5	ASSSTGLAGEETQY
TRBV11-3	.	TRBJ2-6	ASSLVTPSGANVLT
TRBV20-1	.	TRBJ2-3	SARVTDTQY
TRBV29-1	.	TRBJ2-1	SVETLGQGAFEQF
TRBV9	.	TRBJ1-2	ASGPGRRGNYGYT
TRBV11-3	.	TRBJ2-1	ASSPRGRGYNEQF
TRBV14	.	TRBJ2-7	ASSPRSTSGRSLIEQY
TRBV5-5	.	TRBJ2-7	ASSPNSSYEQY
TRBV18	.	TRBJ2-7	ASSFLAGFFSYEQY
TRBV5-6	.	TRBJ2-5	ASSLGASGRETQY
TRBV6-1	.	TRBJ1-2	ASSHRRGSNYGYT
TRBV18	.	TRBJ1-1	ASSDRQRPNTEAF
TRBV9	.	TRBJ2-5	ASSADRGLETQY